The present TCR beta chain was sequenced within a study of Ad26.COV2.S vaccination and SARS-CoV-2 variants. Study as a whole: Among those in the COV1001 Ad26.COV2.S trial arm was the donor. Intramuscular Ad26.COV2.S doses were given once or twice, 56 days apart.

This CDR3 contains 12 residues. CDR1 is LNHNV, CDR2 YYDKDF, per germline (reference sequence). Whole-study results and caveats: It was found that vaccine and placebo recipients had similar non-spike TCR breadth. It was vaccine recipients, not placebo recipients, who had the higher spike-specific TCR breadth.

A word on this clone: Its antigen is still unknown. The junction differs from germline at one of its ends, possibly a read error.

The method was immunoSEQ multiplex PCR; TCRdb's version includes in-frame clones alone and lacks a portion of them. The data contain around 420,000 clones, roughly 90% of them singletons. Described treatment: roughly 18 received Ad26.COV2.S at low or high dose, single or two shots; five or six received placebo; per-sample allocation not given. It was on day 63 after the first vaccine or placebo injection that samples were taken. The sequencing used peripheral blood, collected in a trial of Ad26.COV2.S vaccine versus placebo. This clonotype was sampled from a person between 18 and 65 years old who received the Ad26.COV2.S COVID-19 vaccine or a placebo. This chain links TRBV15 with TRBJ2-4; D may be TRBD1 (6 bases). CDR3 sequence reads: CATSRETGPRDF. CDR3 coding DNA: TGTGCCACCAGCAGAGAAACAGGGCCCAGGGACTTC.